This TCR beta chain emerged from a study of radiotherapy plus CTLA-4 blockade in lung cancer. Findings of the study overall: Subsequent to radiotherapy plus ipilimumab, tumor-derived TCR clones underwent expansion in blood.

Assay: immunoSEQ multiplex PCR; the TCRdb copy retains only in-frame clones and omits some. In the table there are 45,000 to 55,000 clones, roughly 76% of which are singletons. This CDR3 contains 13 residues. Trimming removed 2 bases from V and 5 bases from J, with 9 bases in between. The germline gives CDR1 SGHTA, CDR2 FQGTGA. As concerns this clone: Its antigen is not identified.

V gene TRBV7-3 combines with J gene TRBJ2-5; D is unresolved. Material: peripheral blood, obtained from a patient treated with radiotherapy plus ipilimumab. The TCR was taken from a human donor with non-small cell lung cancer who had stable disease on radiotherapy plus ipilimumab. CDR3 DNA sequence: TGTGCCAGCAGCTTAGGAAATATGGAGACCCAGTACTTC. This codes for CASSLGNMETQYF.